These 16 T cell receptor beta chains were all obtained from the same sample, sequenced in a study of post-analysis software for immune sequencing data. These TCRs are of unknown antigen specificity. Study-level findings and limits: In patients, TRBV5-6, TRBV5-1 and TRBV20-1 belonged to roughly 5 TRBV segments found more frequently than in controls.

TCR beta libraries were prepared from cDNA with unique molecular identifiers. Via MiXCR, TCRdb re-called the PCR reads, giving one row per CDR3 protein. The table includes over 150,000 distinct CDR3 sequences, 30% detected once. The sequenced sample was blood. All receptors come from a girl aged 5-17 years with multiple sclerosis.

The chain recombines TRBV12-3 or TRBV12-4 with TRBJ2-1; 9 bases align to TRBD1. V gave up 4 bases and J gave up 7 bases; unmatched junction bases: 14. CDR3 length: 17 amino acids. The CDR3 reads CASSSTPGQGRVNEQFF. In DNA, the CDR3 is TGTGCCAGCAGTTCAACTCCGGGACAGGGTCGTGTAAATGAGCAGTTCTTC.

This clonotype was counted between two and nine times. The chain carries TRBV7-2 and TRBJ2-3; a weak D match, TRBD2 (6 bases). Trimming pared 5 bases from V and 4 bases from J, leaving 10 bases between. Germline V CDR1 and CDR2: SGHTA, FQGNSA. The CDR3 contains 13 residues. The CDR3 protein is CASSRWGADTQYF. The DNA for the CDR3 is TGTGCCAGCAGCCGCTGGGGGGCAGATACGCAGTATTTT.

This clonotype appeared once. V usage is TRBV27 and J usage is TRBJ2-7, with 12 bases lining up with TRBD2. This CDR3 has 17 residues. V gave up 4 bases and J gave up 5 bases; unmatched junction bases: 12. Germline loops: CDR1 MNHEY, CDR2 SMNVEV (reference sequence). The CDR3 sequence: CASSSKSGLAGINEQYF. In DNA, the CDR3 is TGTGCCAGCAGTTCGAAATCGGGACTAGCGGGTATCAACGAGCAGTACTTC.

The gene calls are TRBV5-1 and TRBJ2-1, with 12 bases aligning to TRBD2. Germline CDR1 and CDR2: SGHRS and YFSETQ. The CDR3 length is 15 residues. The trim removed 3 bases at V and 8 bases at J, leaving 6 bases unmatched. In DNA, the CDR3 is TGCGCCAGCAGCTCCCGACTAGCGGGAGTCCATGAGCAGTTCTTC. It yields the protein CASSSRLAGVHEQFF.

This clonotype was seen more than once but under ten times. V gene TRBV21-1 combines with J gene TRBJ1-1; TRBD1, the table's D call, lacks a check against the DNA. TRBV21-1 is a documented pseudogene. This CDR3 is 15 amino acids long. CDR3 DNA sequence: TGTGCCAGCTCTTCGGGGGTGCATATGAACACTGAAGCTTTCTTT. This encodes CASSSGVHMNTEAFF.

This clonotype was counted between two and nine times. This chain uses TRBV28 with TRBJ1-4; a weak D match, TRBD1 (6 bases). The germline V gene has CDR1 MDHEN and CDR2 SYDVKM. V was cut by 6 bases and J by 7 bases, with 15 bases left in between. There are 14 residues in the CDR3. CDR3 nucleotides: TGTGCCAGCAGGAATCGCAGGGGAGGTGAAAAACTGTTTTTT. This translates into CASRNRRGGEKLFF. The variable domain in full, with the rest retrieved from reference TRBV28 and TRBJ1-4, is DVKVTQSSRYLVKRTGEKVFLECVQDMDHENMFWYRQDPGLGLRLIYFSYDVKMKEKGDIPEGYSVSREKKERFSLILESASTNQTSMYLCASRNRRGGEKLFFGSGTQLSVL.

Concerning this clonotype: At one end, the junction sequence differs from germline, possibly due to a read error. V and J are TRBV15 and TRBJ2-7; unclear D gene. Germline CDR1 reads LNHNV; CDR2 reads YYDKDF (reference sequence). CDR3 length equals 15 residues. In nucleotides, the CDR3 is TGTGCCACCGGCAGCGCCCCTGATAGCTCCTACGAGCAGTACTTC. Its protein is CATGSAPDSSYEQYF.

This clonotype was detected only a few times. One end of the junction fails to match germline, which may point to a read error. The gene calls are TRBV28 and TRBJ2-1; TRBD1 agrees at 9 bases. Germline-derived CDR1 and CDR2 are MDHEN and SYDVKM. The CDR3 covers 15 residues. The DNA for the CDR3 is TGTGTCAGCAGTTTACAGGACAGGGGTTACAATGAGCAGTTCTTC. Translated, it gives CVSSLQDRGYNEQFF.

This clonotype showed up many times. This chain connects TRBV7-3 to TRBJ1-2; TRBD1 might be the D (5 bases). The V end lost 3 bases, the J end lost 8 bases, and 13 bases lay between the germline ends. The CDR3 contains 13 residues. Looked up from germline, CDR1 is SGHTA and CDR2 is FQGTGA. CDR3 in DNA: TGTGCCAGCAGCTTTGGGGGTCTCGACGGCTACACCTTC. Translated, it gives CASSFGGLDGYTF. Drawing the rest from reference TRBV7-3 and TRBJ1-2, the complete variable domain is GAGVSQTPSNKVTEKGKYVELRCDPISGHTALYWYRQSLGQGPEFLIYFQGTGAADDSGLPNDRFFAVRPEGSVSTLKIQRTERGDSAVYLCASSFGGLDGYTFGSGTRLTVV.

This clonotype was detected many times. V and J are TRBV20-1 and TRBJ2-3, with 11 bases matching TRBD2. V trimming: 5 bases; J trimming: 6 bases; junction bases outside the gene matches: 7. The germline gives CDR1 DFQATT, CDR2 SNEGSKA (reference sequence). This CDR3 spans 14 amino acids. The CDR3 region is CSAFSGRAHDTQYF. The CDR3 coding sequence is TGCAGTGCTTTTAGCGGGAGGGCCCACGATACGCAGTATTTT.

This clonotype has a handful of counts. This chain uses TRBV9 with TRBJ1-5; weak D call: TRBD1 (6 bases). Germline CDR1 and CDR2: SGDLS and YYNGEE. This CDR3 has 13 residues. Between the trimmed V and J ends, which lost 4 bases and 5 bases, there was a span of 10 bases. The CDR3: CASSSGDYQPQHF. CDR3 nucleotides: TGTGCCAGCAGCTCAGGGGATTATCAGCCCCAGCATTTT. Full variable domain (outside the CDR3, taken from reference TRBV9 and TRBJ1-5): DSGVTQTPKHLITATGQRVTLRCSPRSGDLSVYWYQQSLDQGLQFLIQYYNGEERAKGNILERFSAQQFPDLHSELNLSSLELGDSALYFCASSSGDYQPQHFGDGTRLSIL.

J is TRBJ1-1 and V is TRBV3-1, with D perhaps TRBD1 (5 bases). V gave up 1 base and J gave up 8 bases, with 11 bases separating them. The germline CDR1 and CDR2 sequences are LGHDT and YNNKEL (reference sequence). This CDR3 region has 13 residues. CDR3 residues: CASSQVVGREAFF. The CDR3 DNA follows: TGTGCCAGCAGCCAAGTAGTGGGGCGAGAAGCTTTCTTT.

V gene TRBV24-1 combines with J gene TRBJ2-1; 9 nucleotides line up with TRBD2. Per germline, CDR1 KGHDR and CDR2 SFDVKD. The V segment lost 2 bases and the J segment 5 bases; nucleotides outside the gene matches: 9. This CDR3 is built from 17 residues. The CDR3 bases are TGTGCCACCAGTGATTCGTCCTTTAGCGGGAGCCACAATGAGCAGTTCTTC. Its translation: CATSDSSFSGSHNEQFF.

Details on this clonotype: A clone one base away is much larger, so this may be a read error. This chain connects TRBV5-5 to TRBJ2-3; TRBD2 matches at 9 bases. Germline-derived CDR1 and CDR2 are SGHKS and YYEKEE (reference sequence). The CDR3 covers 16 residues. J was trimmed by 6 bases and V by 4 bases; bases with no gene match: 12. The CDR3: CASSTSAAGGGDTQYF. The CDR3 DNA is TGTGCCAGCAGCACCTCGGCAGCGGGAGGCGGGGATACGCAGTATTTT.

The chain couples TRBV28 to TRBJ1-4; no definite D call. This CDR3 spans 14 amino acids. Germline CDR1 MDHEN, CDR2 SYDVKM. V was shortened by 8 bases and J by 7 bases, with 17 bases between the two germline ends. The DNA of the CDR3 is TGTGCCAGCGCACCCAACGGCCCTGGTGAAAAACTGTTTTTT. Protein sequence: CASAPNGPGEKLFF.

This chain connects TRBV28 to TRBJ2-1, with a tentative D call TRBD1 (6 bases). Germline CDR1 MDHEN, CDR2 SYDVKM. The CDR3 loop spans 14 amino acids. The V and J ends lost 6 bases and 1 base respectively, with 10 bases between them. CDR3 in amino acids: CASRLRGSYNEQFF. CDR3 bases: TGTGCCAGCAGACTCAGGGGTTCCTACAATGAGCAGTTCTTC.